This T cell receptor beta chain is drawn from a study of radiation and T cells in renal cell carcinoma. The repertoire was sequenced with immunoSEQ multiplex PCR; TCRdb's copy has only in-frame clones and lacks some. The sample lists roughly 120,000 clones; around four fifths were seen once. Time point noted: blood 2 weeks post-SBRT. Treatment of the sample: 15 Gy SBRT to primary tumor, nephrectomy 4 weeks later. Clear cell pathology was present in this patient's renal cell carcinoma. The material was blood, obtained from a patient whose treatment included radiotherapy and nephrectomy. The TCR was taken from a woman aged 55-69 years with renal cell carcinoma.

The CDR3 region is CASRPRQVQYNSPLHF. DNA for the CDR3: TGTGCCAGCAGACCCAGACAGGTTCAATATAATTCACCCCTCCACTTT. This sequence joins TRBV6-6 and TRBJ1-6, with a tentative D call TRBD1 (6 bases). The CDR3 totals 16 residues. V was cut by 6 bases and J by 4 bases, with 16 bases left in between. Germline V gene lookup returns CDR1 MNHNY and CDR2 SVGAGI (reference sequence).